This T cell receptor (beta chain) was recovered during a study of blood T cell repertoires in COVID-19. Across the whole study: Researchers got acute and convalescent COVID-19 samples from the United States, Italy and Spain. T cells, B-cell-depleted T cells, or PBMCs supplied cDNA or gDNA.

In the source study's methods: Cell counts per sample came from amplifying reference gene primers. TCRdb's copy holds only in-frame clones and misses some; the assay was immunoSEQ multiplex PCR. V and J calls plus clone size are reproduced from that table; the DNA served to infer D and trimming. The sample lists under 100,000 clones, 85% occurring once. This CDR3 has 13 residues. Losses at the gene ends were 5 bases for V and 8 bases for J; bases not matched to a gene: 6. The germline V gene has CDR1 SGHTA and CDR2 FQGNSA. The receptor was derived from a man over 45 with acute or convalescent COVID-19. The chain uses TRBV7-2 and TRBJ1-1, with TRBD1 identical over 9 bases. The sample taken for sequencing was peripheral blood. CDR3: CASSADRGREAFF. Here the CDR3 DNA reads TGTGCCAGCAGCGCCGACAGGGGGAGGGAAGCTTTCTTT.